The 13 T cell receptor beta chains below were found in one sample sequenced in a study of blood T cell repertoires in COVID-19. Here immunoSEQ multiplex PCR was the method, and the copy in TCRdb shows in-frame clones only, minus some. The sample lists tens of thousands of clones, over 80% seen once, with roughly a tenth in the top ten. The specimen was peripheral blood. These receptors all stem from a man older than 75 with active COVID-19.

V gene TRBV5-6 combines with J gene TRBJ1-4, with no clear D. Germline V gene data show CDR1 as SGHDT and CDR2 as YYEEEE. CDR3 length: 16 residues. The V gene lost 0 bases and the J gene lost 0 bases, with 9 bases spanning the gap. CDR3 amino acids: CASSLGQLATNEKLFF. The DNA of the CDR3 is TGTGCCAGCAGCTTGGGGCAGCTAGCAACTAATGAAAAACTGTTTTTT.

V gene TRBV4-3 combines with J gene TRBJ2-2; 7 positions agree with TRBD2. The V segment lost 0 bases and the J segment 5 bases; nucleotides outside the gene matches: 6. Germline V CDR1 and CDR2: LGHNA, YSLEER. The CDR3 consists of 16 residues. The CDR3 region is CASSQEWPSGTGELFF. The CDR3, as DNA: TGCGCCAGCAGCCAAGAATGGCCTAGCGGAACCGGGGAGCTGTTTTTT.

The chain carries TRBV5-5 and TRBJ2-1; D is ambiguous. The CDR3 extends over 15 amino acids. V was pared by 0 bases and J by 8 bases, with 15 bases between. Germline V CDR1 and CDR2: SGHKS, YYEKEE (reference sequence). The CDR3 sequence is CASSLAGRLGDEQFF. Written as DNA, the CDR3 is TGTGCCAGCAGCTTGGCAGGCCGGCTGGGCGATGAGCAGTTCTTC.

The V and J genes are TRBV29-1 and TRBJ2-5; 8 bases are shared with TRBD2. Germline V gene data show CDR1 as SQVTM and CDR2 as ANQGSEA. The length of the CDR3 is 15 residues. The ends lost 6 bases at V and 5 bases at J; junction bases unmatched: 14. The CDR3 spells CSVAFHGKREETQYF. As DNA, the CDR3 is TGCAGCGTCGCCTTCCACGGGAAGCGGGAGGAGACCCAGTACTTC.

The V and J genes are TRBV7-9 and TRBJ2-1, with 9 bases aligning to TRBD2. Unmatched junction bases numbered 14, after V lost 4 bases and J lost 10 bases. This CDR3 region has 16 residues. Germline values: CDR1 SEHNR, CDR2 FQNEAQ (reference sequence). As DNA, the CDR3 is TGTGCCAGCAGCTCCTATAGCGGGAGAGGGTCGTGGGAGCAGTTCTTC. Its translation: CASSSYSGRGSWEQFF.

The chain is built from TRBV9 and TRBJ2-7, with 11 bases identical to TRBD2. V lost 3 bases, J lost 6 bases, and 8 bases stayed unmatched. Per the germline V gene, CDR1 is SGDLS and CDR2 is YYNGEE. The CDR3 is 15 amino acids. CDR3 coding DNA: TGTGCCAGCAGCGCACGGGGACTAGCGGATTTCGAGCAGTACTTC. It encodes CASSARGLADFEQYF.

V is TRBV5-4 and J is TRBJ2-3; TRBD2 aligns across 8 bases. Germline lookup yields CDR1 SGHNT and CDR2 YYREEE (reference sequence). This CDR3 region has 15 residues. The V segment lost 4 bases and the J segment 4 bases; nucleotides outside the gene matches: 8. CDR3 bases: TGTGCCAGCAGCCGGGCGACTAGCGTCCCAGATACGCAGTATTTT. Translating it yields CASSRATSVPDTQYF.

This chain uses TRBV7-2 with TRBJ1-1; TRBD1 matches at 8 bases. Unmatched junction bases numbered 2, after V lost 1 base and J lost 7 bases. The CDR3 contains 13 residues. The germline V gene has CDR1 SGHTA and CDR2 FQGNSA. The CDR3 loop reads CASSLGQGIEAFF. The CDR3 region has the DNA TGTGCCAGCAGCTTAGGACAGGGGATTGAAGCTTTCTTT.

The chain links TRBV7-9 to TRBJ2-3; 14 nucleotides align to TRBD2. The CDR3 contains 17 residues. Germline CDR1 SEHNR, CDR2 FQNEAQ (reference sequence). V gave up 4 bases and J gave up 4 bases; unmatched junction bases: 7. In DNA form, the CDR3 reads TGTGCCAGCAGCTCAGCCGGGACTAGCGGGAGCTCAGATACGCAGTATTTT. Translated, it gives CASSSAGTSGSSDTQYF.

V usage is TRBV27 and J usage is TRBJ2-7, with D perhaps matching TRBD1 (6 bases). Germline CDR1 is MNHEY and CDR2 is SMNVEV (reference sequence). The CDR3 runs to 13 residues. V lost 6 bases to trimming and J lost 3 bases, with 12 bases between them. CDR3 sequence: CASSWGPLYEQYF. The CDR3 DNA is TGTGCCAGCAGCTGGGGGCCTCTCTACGAGCAGTACTTC.

V and J are TRBV24-1 and TRBJ1-4; TRBD1 matches at 7 bases. Trimming removed 4 bases from V and 8 bases from J; junction bases left unmatched: 6. Germline loops: CDR1 KGHDR, CDR2 SFDVKD. CDR3 length: 14 residues. Here the CDR3 DNA reads TGTGCCACCAGTGAGACAGGGTCAGCCGAAAAACTGTTTTTT. Protein: CATSETGSAEKLFF.

The rearrangement joins TRBV5-1 to TRBJ1-2; 9 nucleotides line up with TRBD1. The CDR3 is 14 amino acids. The germline V gene has CDR1 SGHRS and CDR2 YFSETQ. V lost 4 bases, J lost 8 bases, and 9 bases stayed unmatched. CDR3 loop: CASSLQDRGNGYTF. In DNA form, the CDR3 reads TGCGCCAGCAGCCTCCAGGACAGGGGCAACGGCTACACCTTC.

This chain joins TRBV12-3 or TRBV12-4 and TRBJ2-7, with TRBD1 identical over 9 bases. This CDR3 has 13 residues. The trim removed 6 bases at V and 3 bases at J, leaving 3 bases unmatched. As DNA, the CDR3 is TGTGCCAGCAGCCTGGGACAGGGCTACGAGCAGTACTTC. Translated: CASSLGQGYEQYF.